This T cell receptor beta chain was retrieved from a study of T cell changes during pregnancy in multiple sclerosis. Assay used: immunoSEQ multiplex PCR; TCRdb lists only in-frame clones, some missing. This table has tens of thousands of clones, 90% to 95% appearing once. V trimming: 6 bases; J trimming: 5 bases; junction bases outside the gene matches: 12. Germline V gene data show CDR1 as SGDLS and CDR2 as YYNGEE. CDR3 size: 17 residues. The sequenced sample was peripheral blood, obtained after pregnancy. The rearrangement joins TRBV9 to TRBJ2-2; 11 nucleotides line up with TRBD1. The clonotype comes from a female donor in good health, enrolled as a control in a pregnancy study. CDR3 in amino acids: CASTPARDRGRTGELFF. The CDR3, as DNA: TGTGCCAGCACCCCCGCCCGGGACAGGGGGAGGACCGGGGAGCTGTTTTTT.